These T cell receptor beta chains were read from a single sample in a study of metastatic and nonmetastatic thyroid tumors. TCRdb reprocessed the PCR reads via MiXCR. The table records under 35,000 clones, under 40% of them present only once. The sequencing input was tumor tissue. These receptors all come from a female donor with papillary thyroid cancer or a benign thyroid nodule (not recorded which). Some clones in this sample may be carry-over from other donors' samples. The CDR3 runs from the conserved cysteine through the conserved F or W. Each record gives: J gene, V gene, clone size, D gene, CDR3 DNA, CDR3 protein. D genes are given only for firm matches. The listing skips clone size in some rows; elsewhere it reads once, few, many or a size class.

TRBJ1-5,TRBV27,.,.,TGTGCCAGCAGTACGACAGAAAGCAATCAGCCCCAGCATTTT,CASSTTESNQPQHF
TRBJ2-1,TRBV11-1,.,.,TGTGCCAGCAGCTCAAACCAACGACAATATGAGCAGTTCTTC,CASSSNQRQYEQFF
TRBJ2-2,TRBV24-1,few,.,TGTGCCACCAGTGATTTGGCAGAGAACACCGGGGAGCTGTTTTTT,CATSDLAENTGELFF
TRBJ1-3,TRBV6-1,.,.,TGTGCCAGCAGTGAAATGGTGCTCTCTGGAAACACCATATATTTT,CASSEMVLSGNTIYF
TRBJ2-3,TRBV24-1,few,.,TGTGCCACCAGTGACGTCAAGGGGACAGATACGCAGTATTTT,CATSDVKGTDTQYF
TRBJ1-1,TRBV7-6,.,TRBD1,TGTGCCACCTTAACCGGGGACAGTTTGATGAACACTGAAGCTTTCTTT,CATLTGDSLMNTEAFF
TRBJ2-7,TRBV24-1,.,.,TGTGCCACCGGGGACGGGAGCTACGAGCAGTACTTC,CATGDGSYEQYF
TRBJ1-2,TRBV30,.,.,TGTGCCTGGAGACGCACAGGGCGCTATGGCTACACCTTC,CAWRRTGRYGYTF
TRBJ2-2,TRBV20-1,.,TRBD2,TGCAGTGCTAGAGCGGGAGGGAACACCGGGGAGCTGTTTTTT,CSARAGGNTGELFF
TRBJ1-6,TRBV27,few,TRBD1,TGTGCCAGCAGTCGGACAGGGTCTTCACCCCTCCACTTT,CASSRTGSSPLHF
TRBJ1-2,TRBV24-1,few,.,TGTGCCACCAGTGATAGGCAGAGGGGCTACACCTTC,CATSDRQRGYTF